This T cell receptor beta chain comes out of a study of blood T cells in healthy people across ages. For the study at large: About one barcoded beta molecule per two T cells came from capture by template switching.

Researchers isolated at least 6 million PBMCs per sample. Study observations and caveats: Age brought a roughly linear fall in TCR beta diversity measured per million T cells.

Remarks on this clonotype: Its antigen is unidentified. This may be a read error: a much more frequent sequence differs by one nucleotide.

Germline V CDR1 and CDR2: SGHVS, FQNEAQ. This CDR3 has 18 residues. With a J-beta primer mix and a sample-barcoded 5' primer, a second PCR ran about 6 to 11 cycles. Each CDR3 protein is one row after TCRdb ran MiXCR on the 5' RACE reads. The table records almost 1 million distinct CDR3 sequences, 45% to 60% of them present only once. This receptor was obtained from a woman in her fifties or sixties in good health. Sequencing was done on a sample of blood. The genes are TRBV7-8 and TRBJ2-6; 7 positions agree with TRBD1. In DNA, the CDR3 is TGTGCCAGCAGCTTAAGGGACAGCGCAAGCTCTGGGACCAACGTCCTGACTTTC. It translates to CASSLRDSASSGTNVLTF.